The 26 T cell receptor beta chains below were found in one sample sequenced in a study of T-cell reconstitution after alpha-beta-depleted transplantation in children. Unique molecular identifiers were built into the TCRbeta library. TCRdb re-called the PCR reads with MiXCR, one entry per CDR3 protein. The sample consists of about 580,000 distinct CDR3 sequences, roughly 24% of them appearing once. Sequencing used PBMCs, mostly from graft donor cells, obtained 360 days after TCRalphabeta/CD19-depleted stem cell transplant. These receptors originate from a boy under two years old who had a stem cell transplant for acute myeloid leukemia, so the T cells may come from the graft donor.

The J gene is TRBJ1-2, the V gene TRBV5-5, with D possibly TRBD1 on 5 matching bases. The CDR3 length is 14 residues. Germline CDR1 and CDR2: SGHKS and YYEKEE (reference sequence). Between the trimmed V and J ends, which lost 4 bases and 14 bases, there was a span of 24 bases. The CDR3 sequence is CASSPPWGDVARTF. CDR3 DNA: TGTGCCAGCAGCCCTCCCTGGGGGGACGTCGCTAGGACCTTC.

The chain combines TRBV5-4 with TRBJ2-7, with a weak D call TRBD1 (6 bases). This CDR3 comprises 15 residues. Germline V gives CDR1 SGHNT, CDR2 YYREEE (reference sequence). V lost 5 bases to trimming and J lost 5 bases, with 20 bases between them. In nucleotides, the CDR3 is TGTGCCAGCAGTCCCGACATGGGGGCCCTTGACGAGCAGTACGTC. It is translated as CASSPDMGALDEQYV.

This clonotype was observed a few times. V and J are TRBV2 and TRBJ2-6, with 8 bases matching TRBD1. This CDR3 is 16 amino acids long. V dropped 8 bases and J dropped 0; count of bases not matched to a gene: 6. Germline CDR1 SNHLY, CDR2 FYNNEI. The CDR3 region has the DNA TGTGCCAGCTGGTCCAGGGGGCTCTCTGGGGCCAACGTCCTGACTTTC. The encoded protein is CASWSRGLSGANVLTF. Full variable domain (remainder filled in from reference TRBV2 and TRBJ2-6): EPEVTQTPSHQVTQMGQEVILRCVPISNHLYFYWYRQILGQKVEFLVSFYNNEISEKSEIFDDQFSVERPDGSNFTLKIRSTKLEDSAMYFCASWSRGLSGANVLTFGAGSRLTVL.

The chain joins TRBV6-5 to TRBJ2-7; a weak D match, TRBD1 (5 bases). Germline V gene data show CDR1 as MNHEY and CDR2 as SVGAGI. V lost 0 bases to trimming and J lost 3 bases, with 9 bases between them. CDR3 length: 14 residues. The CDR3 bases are TGTGCCAGCAGTTACTCCCAGGGAATCTACGAGCAGTACTTC. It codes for CASSYSQGIYEQYF.

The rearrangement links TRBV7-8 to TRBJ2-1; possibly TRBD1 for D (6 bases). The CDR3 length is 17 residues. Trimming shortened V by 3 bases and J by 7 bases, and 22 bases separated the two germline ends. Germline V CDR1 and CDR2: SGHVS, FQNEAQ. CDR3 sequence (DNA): TGTGCCAGCAGCTTTGTGGGGGCGACGGGCCCACAGAATGAGCAGTTCTTC. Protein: CASSFVGATGPQNEQFF. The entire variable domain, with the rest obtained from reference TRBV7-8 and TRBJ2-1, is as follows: GAGVSQSPRYKVAKRGQDVALRCDPISGHVSLFWYQQALGQGPEFLTYFQNEAQLDKSGLPSDRFFAERPEGSVSTLKIQRTQQEDSAVYLCASSFVGATGPQNEQFFGPGTRLTVL.

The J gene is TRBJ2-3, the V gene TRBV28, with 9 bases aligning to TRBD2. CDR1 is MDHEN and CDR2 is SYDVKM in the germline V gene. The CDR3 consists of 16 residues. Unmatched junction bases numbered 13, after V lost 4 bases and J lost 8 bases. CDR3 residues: CASSSNSGGARVTQYF. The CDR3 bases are TGTGCCAGCAGTTCCAATAGCGGGGGCGCGAGAGTTACGCAGTATTTT.

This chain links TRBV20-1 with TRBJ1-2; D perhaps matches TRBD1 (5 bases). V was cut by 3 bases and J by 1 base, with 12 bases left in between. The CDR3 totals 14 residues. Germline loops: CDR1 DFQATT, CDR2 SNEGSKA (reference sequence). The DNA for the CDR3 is TGCAGTGCTAGTAATGGGGCGGGTAACTATGGCTACACCTTC. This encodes CSASNGAGNYGYTF.

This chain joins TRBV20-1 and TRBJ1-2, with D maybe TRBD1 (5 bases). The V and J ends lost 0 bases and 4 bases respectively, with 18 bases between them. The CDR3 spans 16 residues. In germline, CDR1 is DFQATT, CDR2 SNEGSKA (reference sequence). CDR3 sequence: CSAREREGLGLYGYTF. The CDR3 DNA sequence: TGCAGTGCTAGAGAAAGGGAAGGGCTGGGACTCTATGGCTACACCTTC.

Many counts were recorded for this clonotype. The CDR3 DNA reads as TGTGCCAGCAAACTCGGGGTTCAGCCACCGATGAGCTCCTACGAGCAGTACTTC. Translation: CASKLGVQPPMSSYEQYF. The V call is TRBV12-3 or TRBV12-4, the J call TRBJ2-7; possible D gene TRBD2, 5 bases. V lost 7 bases and J lost 0, with 25 bases in between. CDR3 length: 18 residues.

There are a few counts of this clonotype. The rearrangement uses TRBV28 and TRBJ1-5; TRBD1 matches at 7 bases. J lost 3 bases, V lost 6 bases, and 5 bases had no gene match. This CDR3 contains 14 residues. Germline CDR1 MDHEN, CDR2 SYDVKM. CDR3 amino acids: CASRPGQNNQPQHF. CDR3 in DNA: TGTGCCAGCAGACCGGGACAGAACAATCAGCCCCAGCATTTT.

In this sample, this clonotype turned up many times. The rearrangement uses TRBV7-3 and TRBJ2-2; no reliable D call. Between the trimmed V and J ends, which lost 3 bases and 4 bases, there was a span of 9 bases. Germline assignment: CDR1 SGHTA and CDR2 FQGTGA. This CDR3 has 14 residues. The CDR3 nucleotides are TGTGCCAGCAGCTTTTCGGGCCCCACCGGGGAGCTGTTTTTT. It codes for CASSFSGPTGELFF.

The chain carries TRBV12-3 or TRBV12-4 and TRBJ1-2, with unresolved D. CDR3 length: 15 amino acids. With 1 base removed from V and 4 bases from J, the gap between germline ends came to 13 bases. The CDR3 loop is CASSLVLGSGYGYTF. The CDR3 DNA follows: TGTGCCAGCAGTTTAGTCCTAGGGAGCGGCTATGGCTACACCTTC.

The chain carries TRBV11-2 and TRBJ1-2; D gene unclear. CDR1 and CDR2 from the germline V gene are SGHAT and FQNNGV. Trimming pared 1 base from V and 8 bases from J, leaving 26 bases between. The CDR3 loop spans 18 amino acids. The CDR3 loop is CASSLGSHLTALSEGYTF. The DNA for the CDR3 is TGTGCCAGCAGCTTAGGGTCCCACCTGACGGCTCTTTCGGAGGGCTACACCTTC.

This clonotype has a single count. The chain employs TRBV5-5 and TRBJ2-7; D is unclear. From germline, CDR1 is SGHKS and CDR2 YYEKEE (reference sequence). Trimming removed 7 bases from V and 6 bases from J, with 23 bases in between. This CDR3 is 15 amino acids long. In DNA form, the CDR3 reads TGTGCCAGCCTCCCTACTGGGATCCCTCTCGTCGAGCAGTACTTC. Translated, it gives CASLPTGIPLVEQYF.

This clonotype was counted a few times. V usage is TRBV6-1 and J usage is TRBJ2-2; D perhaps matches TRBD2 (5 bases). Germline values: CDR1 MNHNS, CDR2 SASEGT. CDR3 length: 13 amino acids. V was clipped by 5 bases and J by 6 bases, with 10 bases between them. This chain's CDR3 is CASSIREAGELFF. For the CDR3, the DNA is TGTGCCAGCAGTATCCGGGAAGCCGGGGAGCTGTTTTTT.

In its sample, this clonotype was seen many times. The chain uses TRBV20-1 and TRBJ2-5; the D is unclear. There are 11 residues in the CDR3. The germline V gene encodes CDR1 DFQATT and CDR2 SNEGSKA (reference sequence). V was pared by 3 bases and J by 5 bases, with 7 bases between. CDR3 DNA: TGCAGTGCTAGGCCCTCCGAGACCCAGTACTTC. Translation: CSARPSETQYF.

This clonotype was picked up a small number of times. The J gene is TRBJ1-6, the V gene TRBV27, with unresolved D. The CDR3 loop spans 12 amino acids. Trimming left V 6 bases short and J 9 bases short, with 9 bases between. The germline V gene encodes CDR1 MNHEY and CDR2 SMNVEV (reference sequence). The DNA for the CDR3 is TGTGCCAGCAGGGAGACAAGTTCACCCCTCCACTTT. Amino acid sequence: CASRETSSPLHF.

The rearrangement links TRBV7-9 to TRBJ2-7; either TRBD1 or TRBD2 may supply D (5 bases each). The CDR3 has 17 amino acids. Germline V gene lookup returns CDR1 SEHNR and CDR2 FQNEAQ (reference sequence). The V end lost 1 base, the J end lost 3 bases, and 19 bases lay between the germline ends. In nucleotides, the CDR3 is TGTGCCAGCAGCTTAGAGATGATCGGGGCCAGTCGCTACGAGCAGTACTTC. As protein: CASSLEMIGASRYEQYF.

The CDR3 spells CASSRPGTGENTEAFF. The CDR3 DNA is TGTGCCAGCAGCCGTCCCGGGACAGGAGAGAACACTGAAGCTTTCTTT. This chain links TRBV14 with TRBJ1-1; 8 nucleotides match TRBD1. Germline CDR1 reads SGHDN; CDR2 reads FVKESK. The length of the CDR3 is 16 residues. Unmatched junction bases numbered 8, after V lost 4 bases and J lost 1 base.

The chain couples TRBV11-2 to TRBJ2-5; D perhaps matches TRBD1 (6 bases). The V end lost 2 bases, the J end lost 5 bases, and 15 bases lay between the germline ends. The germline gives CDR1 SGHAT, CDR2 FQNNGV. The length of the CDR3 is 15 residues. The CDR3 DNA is TGTGCCAGCAGCTTATATTACAGGGTATGGGAGACCCAGTACTTC. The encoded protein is CASSLYYRVWETQYF.

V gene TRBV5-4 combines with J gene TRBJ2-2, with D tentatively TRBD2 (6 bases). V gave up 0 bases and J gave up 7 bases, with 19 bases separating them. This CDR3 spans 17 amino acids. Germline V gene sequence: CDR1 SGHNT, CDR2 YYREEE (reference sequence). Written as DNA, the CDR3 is TGTGCCAGCAGCTTGGCCGAGACTAGTGGTTTTGGCGGGGAGCTGTTTTTT. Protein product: CASSLAETSGFGGELFF.

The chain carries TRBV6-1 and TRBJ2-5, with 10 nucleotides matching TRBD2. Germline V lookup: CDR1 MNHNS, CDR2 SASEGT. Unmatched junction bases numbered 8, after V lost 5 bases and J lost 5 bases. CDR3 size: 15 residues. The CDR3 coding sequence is TGTGCCAGCAGTCCCTTAGCGGGGGGAGATGAGACCCAGTACTTC. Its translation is CASSPLAGGDETQYF.

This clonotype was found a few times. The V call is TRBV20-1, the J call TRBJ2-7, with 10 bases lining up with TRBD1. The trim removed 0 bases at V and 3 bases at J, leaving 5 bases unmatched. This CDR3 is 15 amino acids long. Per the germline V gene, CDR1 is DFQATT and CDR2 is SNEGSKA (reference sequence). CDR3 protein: CSARDHGTGVYEQYV. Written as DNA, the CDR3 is TGCAGTGCTAGAGATCACGGGACAGGGGTCTACGAGCAGTACGTC.

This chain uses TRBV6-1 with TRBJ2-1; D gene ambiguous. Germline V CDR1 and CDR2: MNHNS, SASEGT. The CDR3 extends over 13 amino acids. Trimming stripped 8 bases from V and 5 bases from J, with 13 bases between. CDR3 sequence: CASAYEWDNEQFF. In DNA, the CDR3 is TGTGCCAGCGCCTATGAATGGGACAATGAGCAGTTCTTC.

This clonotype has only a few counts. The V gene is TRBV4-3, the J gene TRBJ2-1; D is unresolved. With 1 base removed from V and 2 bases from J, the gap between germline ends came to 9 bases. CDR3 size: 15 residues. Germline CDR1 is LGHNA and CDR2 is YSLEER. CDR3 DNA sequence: TGCGCCAGCAGCCAAGGGTCAGCCACCTACAATGAGCAGTTCTTC. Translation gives CASSQGSATYNEQFF.

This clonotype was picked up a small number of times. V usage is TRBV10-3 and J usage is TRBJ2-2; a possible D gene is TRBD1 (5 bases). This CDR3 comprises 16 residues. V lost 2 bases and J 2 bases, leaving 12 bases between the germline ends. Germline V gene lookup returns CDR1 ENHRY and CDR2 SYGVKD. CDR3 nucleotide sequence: TGTGCCATCAGTGAGATCCCAGGGCCTAACACCGGGGAGCTGTTTTTT. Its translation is CAISEIPGPNTGELFF.